This T cell receptor beta chain was retrieved from a study of blood T cell repertoires in COVID-19. Whole-study context: COVID-19 samples, acute and convalescent, were from the United States, Italy and Spain. Sources were T cells, B-cell-depleted T cells, or PBMCs; the material itself was cDNA or gDNA.

Methods used by the authors: Estimation of nucleated cell counts was performed using reference gene primer amplification. This table comes from immunoSEQ multiplex PCR, and its TCRdb copy is limited to in-frame clones, with some not included. V and J calls and clone size are given by that table; D and trimming were obtained from the DNA. The sample records 170,000 or so clones, about 80% being singletons. The count of this clone is one. J was trimmed by 4 bases and V by 1 base; bases with no gene match: 6. Looked up from germline, CDR1 is LGHDT and CDR2 is YNNKEL (reference sequence). This CDR3 comprises 15 residues.

The J gene is TRBJ2-5, the V gene TRBV3-1 (or the pseudogene TRBV3-2); 7 bases line up with TRBD2. The sample comprised peripheral blood. The receptor was derived from a woman in her seventies with acute or convalescent COVID-19. The CDR3 is CASSQAGGRLETQYF. The CDR3 DNA sequence: TGTGCCAGCAGCCAAGCCGGCGGGAGACTAGAGACCCAGTACTTC.